Following are 17 T cell receptor beta chains from one sample sequenced in a study of T cells in Graves' hyperthyroidism and ophthalmopathy (dated by TCRdb to about 2019). Libraries were prepared through multiplex PCR. The sample was run on an Illumina HiSeq 2000. TCR beta CDR3 regions were amplified from RNA transcripts. A first-round RT-PCR of the TCR CDR3 used the HTBI primer set with the Qiagen OneStep RT-PCR kit. Using fastp trimming at Q25 and MiXCR clonotype assembly, TCRdb reanalyzed the public sequencing data and kept in-frame beta chains. Rows with one shared CDR3 protein collapse into an entry with the most common genes and DNA. In all, the sample holds some 420,000 distinct CDR3 sequences, and roughly 15% of those were seen once. Jointly, the top ten make up 5% to 6% of the sample. What was sequenced was blood. Receptors were obtained from a woman aged 18-29 years with Graves' hyperthyroidism.

The chain combines TRBV5-1 with TRBJ1-2; 7 nucleotides agree with TRBD1. The trim removed 0 bases at V and 8 bases at J, leaving 10 bases unmatched. There are 15 residues in the CDR3. Germline CDR1 and CDR2: SGHRS and YFSETQ. CDR3 bases: TGCGCCAGCAGCTTGGATGGGAGGGGGCGAGGAGGCTACACCTTC. Amino acid sequence: CASSLDGRGRGGYTF. Based on the CDR3 plus reference TRBV5-1 and TRBJ1-2, the full variable domain is KAGVTQTPRYLIKTRGQQVTLSCSPISGHRSVSWYQQTPGQGLQFLFEYFSETQRNKGNFPGRFSGRQFSNSRSEMNVSTLELGDSALYLCASSLDGRGRGGYTFGSGTRLTVV.

This clonotype was detected many times. CDR3 in amino acids: CASSQVAGGGDTQYF. In DNA, the CDR3 is TGTGCCAGCAGCCAAGTTGCGGGAGGGGGAGATACGCAGTATTTT. V usage is TRBV3-1 and J usage is TRBJ2-3, with 9 bases fitting TRBD2. Germline loops: CDR1 LGHDT, CDR2 YNNKEL (reference sequence). The CDR3 has 15 amino acids. J lost 5 bases, V lost 1 base, and 4 bases had no gene match.

This clonotype was seen only a few times. V and J are TRBV18 and TRBJ2-1; D not certain. Germline V CDR1 and CDR2: KGHSH, LQKENI. V was trimmed by 5 bases and J by 8 bases, leaving 25 bases between them. This CDR3 spans 17 amino acids. Here the CDR3 DNA reads TGTGCCAGCTCATCCAACGCCCGTCCTGCCTACAATGATGAGCAGTTCTTC. Translated, it gives CASSSNARPAYNDEQFF.

The chain couples TRBV4-2 to TRBJ2-1; 11 bases line up with TRBD2. Germline V gene lookup returns CDR1 LGHNA and CDR2 YNFKEQ. V was clipped by 0 bases and J by 13 bases; unmatched bases: 5. The CDR3 spans 14 residues. The CDR3 protein is CASSQEALAGGQFF. The CDR3 DNA follows: TGTGCCAGCAGCCAAGAGGCGCTAGCGGGAGGACAGTTCTTC.

This clonotype was seen many times. The V and J genes are TRBV11-2 and TRBJ2-1; D might be TRBD1 (6 bases). CDR3 length: 15 amino acids. Germline lookup yields CDR1 SGHAT and CDR2 FQNNGV. The V end lost 5 bases, the J end lost 0 bases, and 11 bases lay between the germline ends. CDR3 coding DNA: TGTGCCAGCAGCCGCGACAGGAACTCCTACAATGAGCAGTTCTTC. It encodes CASSRDRNSYNEQFF.

This clonotype was observed many times. The genes are TRBV7-9 and TRBJ2-5, with 9 nucleotides matching TRBD2. The CDR3 totals 15 residues. CDR1 and CDR2 (germline): SEHNR, FQNEAQ (reference sequence). Trimming cost V 5 bases and J 2 bases; bases outside gene matches: 6. This chain's CDR3 is CASSGTSFRQETQYF. The DNA for the CDR3 is TGTGCCAGCAGCGGGACTAGCTTTCGGCAAGAGACCCAGTACTTC.

This clonotype was detected many times. This chain joins TRBV20-1 and TRBJ2-3; 8 positions agree with TRBD2. The germline CDR1 and CDR2 sequences are DFQATT and SNEGSKA (reference sequence). The CDR3 loop spans 14 amino acids. The trim removed 2 bases at V and 2 bases at J, leaving 3 bases unmatched. This chain's CDR3 is CSARWTSYTDTQYF. The CDR3 coding sequence is TGCAGTGCTAGATGGACTAGCTACACAGATACGCAGTATTTT.

The chain couples TRBV5-6 to TRBJ1-2; a possible D gene is TRBD1 (5 bases). V was clipped by 6 bases and J by 5 bases, with 17 bases between them. Germline CDR1 SGHDT, CDR2 YYEEEE. The CDR3 contains 14 residues. CDR3 bases: TGTGCCAGCACGACCGGGACGGAGGTGTATGGCTACACCTTC. This translates into CASTTGTEVYGYTF.

This clonotype was seen at least ten times. The chain joins TRBV6-1 to TRBJ2-2, with D perhaps TRBD1 or TRBD2 (5 bases each). V gave up 7 bases and J gave up 4 bases, with 13 bases separating them. The germline gives CDR1 MNHNS, CDR2 SASEGT. The CDR3 length is 14 residues. The CDR3 region has the DNA TGTGCCAGCACCTCGGGACCGGGCACCGGGGAGCTGTTTTTT. Amino acid sequence: CASTSGPGTGELFF.

This clonotype was seen at least ten times. This chain joins TRBV6-5 and TRBJ2-3; D possibly corresponds to TRBD2 (6 bases). V was shortened by 0 bases and J by 0 bases, with 13 bases between the two germline ends. Germline assignment: CDR1 MNHEY and CDR2 SVGAGI. CDR3 size: 17 residues. CDR3 DNA sequence: TGTGCCAGCAGTTACTCTCCAGCGGGCTCTAGCACAGATACGCAGTATTTT. Protein: CASSYSPAGSSTDTQYF.

This clonotype was counted many times. The chain carries TRBV30 and TRBJ1-2; D may be TRBD1 (5 bases). The CDR3 consists of 12 residues. Germline values: CDR1 GTSNPN, CDR2 SVGIG (reference sequence). V was shortened by 1 base and J by 11 bases, with 14 bases between the two germline ends. CDR3 residues: CAWSEGHSGYTF. CDR3 sequence (DNA): TGTGCCTGGAGTGAAGGACATTCCGGGTACACCTTC.

This sequence joins TRBV7-9 and TRBJ1-1, with 9 bases identical to TRBD1. The V gene end was trimmed by 4 bases and the J gene end by 3 bases; junction bases not matched to a gene: 6. CDR3 length: 15 amino acids. Germline CDR1 and CDR2: SEHNR and FQNEAQ (reference sequence). The chain's CDR3 is CASSSQGAGDTEAFF. The CDR3 DNA sequence: TGTGCCAGCAGCTCACAGGGGGCTGGGGACACTGAAGCTTTCTTT.

This clonotype has a count of ten or more. The chain combines TRBV4-3 with TRBJ1-1; D not resolved. Germline V CDR1 and CDR2: LGHNA, YSLEER. The CDR3 extends over 16 amino acids. Between the trimmed V and J ends, which lost 0 bases and 1 base, there was a span of 12 bases. The CDR3 here is CASSQDTYQANTEAFF. The DNA for the CDR3 is TGCGCCAGCAGCCAAGATACGTACCAGGCGAACACTGAAGCTTTCTTT.

The chain joins TRBV20-1 to TRBJ2-1; 7 nucleotides agree with TRBD2. In germline, CDR1 is DFQATT, CDR2 SNEGSKA (reference sequence). The V gene end was trimmed by 1 base and the J gene end by 9 bases; junction bases not matched to a gene: 6. This CDR3 has 13 residues. CDR3 region: CSARGLAVTEQFF. For the CDR3, the DNA is TGCAGTGCTAGAGGCCTAGCGGTCACTGAGCAGTTCTTC.

This clonotype came up a few times. This could be a read error, since a much larger clone is one nucleotide away. The chain carries TRBV6-1 and TRBJ1-4; D gene ambiguous. There are 16 residues in the CDR3. The germline V gene encodes CDR1 MNHNS and CDR2 SASEGT. The CDR3 protein is CASSERTAATNEKPFF. In DNA form, the CDR3 reads TGTGCCAGCAGTGAGCGGACTGCCGCAACTAATGAAAAACCGTTTTTT.

The rearrangement joins TRBV15 to TRBJ2-3, with TRBD2 identical over 7 bases. The CDR3 covers 13 residues. Germline CDR1 and CDR2: LNHNV and YYDKDF (reference sequence). V shed 9 bases and J 5 bases; nucleotides not matched to a gene: 8. The CDR3, as DNA: TGTGCCACGAAAAGCCTAGCGGAAGATACGCAGTATTTT. This encodes CATKSLAEDTQYF.

This clonotype was counted many times. The gene calls are TRBV2 and TRBJ2-1, with 9 bases lining up with TRBD2. Per the germline V gene, CDR1 is SNHLY and CDR2 is FYNNEI. The V gene end was trimmed by 5 bases and the J gene end by 3 bases; junction bases not matched to a gene: 8. This CDR3 contains 16 residues. DNA for the CDR3: TGTGCCAGCAGTCCCGGAAATAGCGGGGGCTACAATGAGCAGTTCTTC. Protein sequence: CASSPGNSGGYNEQFF.